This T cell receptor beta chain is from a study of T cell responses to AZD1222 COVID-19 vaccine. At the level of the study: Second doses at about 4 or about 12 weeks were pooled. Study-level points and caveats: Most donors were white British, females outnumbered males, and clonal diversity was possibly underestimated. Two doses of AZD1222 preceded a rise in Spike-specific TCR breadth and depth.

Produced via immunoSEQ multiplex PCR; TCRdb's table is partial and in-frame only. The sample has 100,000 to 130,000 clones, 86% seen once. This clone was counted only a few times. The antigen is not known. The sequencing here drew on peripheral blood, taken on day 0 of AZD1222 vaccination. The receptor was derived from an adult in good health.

CDR3 sequence: CASSLTLTGDNEQYF. The CDR3 DNA follows: TGTGCCAGCTCCCTGACTTTAACAGGGGACAACGAGCAGTACTTC. V gene TRBV18 combines with J gene TRBJ2-7, with 7 nucleotides matching TRBD1. V trimming: 6 bases; J trimming: 5 bases; junction bases outside the gene matches: 13. Germline values: CDR1 KGHSH, CDR2 LQKENI. The CDR3 is made up of 15 amino acids.